The rows below give T cell receptor beta chains drawn from one sample of a study of cytomegalovirus exposure and HLA in healthy donors. Clones were read by immunoSEQ multiplex PCR, and TCRdb kept only the in-frame ones, dropping some. The sample records approximately 110,000 clones, around 74% being singletons. The sample was PBMCs. The receptors here all came from a woman in her forties or fifties in good health and CMV-seropositive. Both conserved end residues are part of each CDR3. Some rows mark clone size as missing; the rest say once, few, many or name a class of expanded clone.

clone size	V gene	J gene	CDR3 protein
.	TRBV19	TRBJ2-7	CASSIHRGSYEQYF
.	TRBV6-5	TRBJ2-1	CASSGTGENNEQFF
few	TRBV6-1	TRBJ2-1	CASSVMMASEGYNEQFF
few	TRBV19	TRBJ2-3	CASRRTGGTDTQYF
.	TRBV9	TRBJ2-7	CASSVHSGGSYEQYF
.	TRBV6-5	TRBJ2-2	CASRYYRGDGELFF
.	TRBV6-5	TRBJ2-7	CASQTSTAYEQYF
.	TRBV7-7	TRBJ2-7	CASSFDRGYEQYF
.	TRBV27	TRBJ2-7	CASSRSGGYEQYF
.	TRBV18	TRBJ1-2	CASSPRDSYGYTF
.	TRBV11-2	TRBJ2-5	CASAGQETQYF
.	TRBV9	TRBJ1-2	CASWGVYRGEHGYTF
many	TRBV6-1	TRBJ1-5	CASSEILAGQLQPQHF
.	TRBV11-2	TRBJ2-3	CASSRQAATDTQYF
.	TRBV5-5	TRBJ1-5	CASSLDAGDYQPQHF
.	TRBV7-9	TRBJ1-1	CASSLGQGNTEAFF
.	TRBV5-1	TRBJ1-2	CASSLEGAPNYGYTF
.	TRBV7-2	TRBJ2-7	CASSPSWTARADF
.	TRBV7-8	TRBJ1-5	CASSNPVTGVGSNQPQHF
once	TRBV4-3	TRBJ2-3	CASSPSIGGQGADTQYF
.	TRBV4-2	TRBJ2-3	CASSQEWRQGTDTQYF
.	TRBV5-1	TRBJ1-3	CASSSTIPGQSGNTIYF
.	TRBV5-1	TRBJ2-1	CASSHPSGSGGYNEQFF
.	TRBV7-8	TRBJ2-7	CASSLDSEAYEQYF
medium-sized	TRBV21-1	TRBJ1-4	CASHRWACHGDWATNEKLFF
.	TRBV7-8	TRBJ2-6	CASSSGGANVLTF